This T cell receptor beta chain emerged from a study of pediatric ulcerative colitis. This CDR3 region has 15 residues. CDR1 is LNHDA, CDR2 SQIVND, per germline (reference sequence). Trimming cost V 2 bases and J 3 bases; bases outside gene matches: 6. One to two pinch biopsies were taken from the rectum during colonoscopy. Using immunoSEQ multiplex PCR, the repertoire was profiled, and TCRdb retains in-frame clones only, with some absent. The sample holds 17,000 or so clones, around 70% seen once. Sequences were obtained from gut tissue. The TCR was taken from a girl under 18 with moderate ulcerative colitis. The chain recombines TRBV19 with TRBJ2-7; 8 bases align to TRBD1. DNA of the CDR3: TGTGCCAGTAGTATAAGGTTAGGGACAGGCTACGAGCAGTACTTC. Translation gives CASSIRLGTGYEQYF.